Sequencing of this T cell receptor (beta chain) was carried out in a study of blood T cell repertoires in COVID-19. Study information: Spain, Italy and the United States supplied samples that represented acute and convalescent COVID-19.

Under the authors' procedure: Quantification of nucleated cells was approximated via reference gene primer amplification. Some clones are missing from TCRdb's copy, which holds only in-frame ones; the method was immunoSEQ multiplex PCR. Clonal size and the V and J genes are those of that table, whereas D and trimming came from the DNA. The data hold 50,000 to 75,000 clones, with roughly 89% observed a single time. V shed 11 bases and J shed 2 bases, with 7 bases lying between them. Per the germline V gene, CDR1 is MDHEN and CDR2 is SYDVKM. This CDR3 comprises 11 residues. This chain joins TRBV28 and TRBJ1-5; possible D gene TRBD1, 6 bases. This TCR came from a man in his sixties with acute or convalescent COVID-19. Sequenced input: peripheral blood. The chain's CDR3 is CAAGGNQPQHF. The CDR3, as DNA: TGTGCCGCAGGGGGCAATCAGCCCCAGCATTTT.